This TCR beta chain was retrieved from a study of regulatory T cells in long-lasting Graves disease (dated by TCRdb to the early 2020s). Background on the whole study: Antithyroid drugs had been taken for less than 3 months by newly diagnosed Graves' disease patients. The study was conducted in China and was registered as a clinical trial. A total of about 33 samples underwent TCR sequencing, from about 13 patients with persistent Graves' disease and 20 or so patients with newly diagnosed Graves' disease. Patients with persistent Graves' disease were compared with patients with newly diagnosed Graves' disease using TCR sequencing and RNA sequencing of peripheral blood. Here is what the overall study found, with its caveats: Compared with newly diagnosed patients, patients with persistent Graves' disease had lower TCR Shannon entropy and fewer highly expanded clones, which suggests clonal expansion. Sequencing and analysis were restricted to the TCR beta chain. The small sample size was acknowledged by the authors as a limitation that may reduce accuracy. Persistent disease showed preferential use of TRBV28, TRBJ1-2 and TRBJ2-5, whereas newly diagnosed disease favored TRBV20-1 and TRBJ2-1. The study examined only peripheral blood because the primary lesion, thyroid tissue, could not be accessed. Persistent patients shared more public clonotypes among themselves (fewer than 3,000) than newly diagnosed patients did (about 970).

This clonotype was counted a few times. The antigen it binds to is not known. No quality values exist for individual bases; no much larger clone is one base distant. The time point label on this specimen signifies: newly diagnosed GD, antithyroid drugs for less than 3 months. For both TCR sequencing and RNA sequencing, RNA was extracted from PBMCs in TRIzol. The diagnosis of Graves' disease followed American Thyroid Association guidelines. Patients for the study were recruited at an endocrinology department in Xi'an, China. From each patient, 8 to 10 milliliters of peripheral blood was collected into an EDTA anticoagulant tube. Ficoll Paque Plus density gradient separation was used to isolate PBMCs, and no further T cell sorting was performed. An Agilent 2100 Bioanalyzer and agarose gel were used to check RNA quality, while a NanoDrop 2000 measured RNA concentration. The receptor library was made with multiplex PCR. TCRdb lists the instrument as Illumina HiSeq 4000. CDR3 regions were amplified by Arm-PCR with iRepertoire HTBI primers to construct TCR beta libraries. Gel purification was performed on PCR products prior to sequencing. The authors processed their data as follows. Gene usage analysis of CDR3 amino acid clonotypes relied on the approximately 60 TRBV and about 13 TRBJ segments identified across samples. COPE and FqMerger were used to merge the filtered high-quality paired reads into contigs. BLAST was used to align contigs to IMGT TRBV, TRBD and TRBJ reference genes, and CDR3 was defined according to IMGT. Any clonotype with a frequency above 0.1% was classified as a highly expanded clone. Repertoire diversity was measured by Shannon entropy, and V-J evenness by the Gini coefficient. A clonotype was considered public if more than one individual shared it. TCRdb redid the processing of the public reads, applying fastp at Q25 and MiXCR, and retained in-frame beta chains. CDR3 protein duplicates are merged, each entry listing the most common genes and DNA. The V and J calls come from TCRdb's annotation, not from the publication. For this sample there are 450,000 to 700,000 distinct CDR3 sequences; approximately 12% appear just once. The top ten clonotypes cover roughly 9.7% of the sample.

CDR3 length: 15 amino acids, cysteine to phenylalanine. Just the 45-base CDR3 DNA is kept, in frame starting at base 1. Sequences MDHEN (CDR1) and SYDVKM (CDR2) are obtained from the germline V gene. The junction shows trimming of 5 bases on V and 1 base on J, and the gene matches do not reach 5 bases of it. The same specimen was also included in a second study, on T cells in Graves' hyperthyroidism and ophthalmopathy. That second report states: Stable Graves' hyperthyroidism was defined as the absence of progression to ophthalmopathy over 18 months of follow-up. Hyperthyroidism patients were newly diagnosed, had a disease duration of under 2 months, and were aged 18 to 65 years. Patients with uncontrolled infections, other autoimmune diseases, pregnancy or lactation were excluded. Diagnoses were established on the basis of clinical symptoms, serum thyroxine and TRAb, thyroid ultrasound, and orbital computed tomography. For the first round of RT-PCR on the TCR CDR3, the HTBI primer set was used together with the Qiagen OneStep RT-PCR kit. Most expanded thyroid clonotypes (frequency above 0.001) were also detected in blood, suggesting blood repertoires may reflect thyroid immune responses. In cross-validation, a model built on a 13 V-J signature told ophthalmopathy apart from stable hyperthyroidism with approximately 90% sensitivity and roughly 83% specificity, and in testing the same model reached 80%/75%. In validation, the model predicted progression to ophthalmopathy a median of around six months before onset, with about 70% sensitivity and roughly 72% specificity. To identify TCR V-J signatures that set the groups apart, the researchers used a discovery cohort of approximately 98 patients, made up of 40 to 45 with Graves' ophthalmopathy and about 55 with stable Graves' hyperthyroidism. Whether ophthalmopathy could be predicted prospectively was tested in an independent validation cohort made up of 18 to 20 hyperthyroidism patients plus 17 patients who later progressed to ophthalmopathy. For training and testing, the 100 or so patients in the discovery cohort were randomly divided in a 7:3 ratio. The study also compared thyroid tissue and blood T-cell repertoires from more than five Graves' hyperthyroidism patients. After blood sampling, hyperthyroidism patients were treated with methimazole at a starting dose of 30 mg daily, and ophthalmopathy patients were treated with high-dose intravenous methylprednisolone. The libraries were constructed in a second round of multiplex PCR and then size-selected and purified. Paired-end sequencing of the libraries was performed with 100 bp reads on an Illumina HiSeq2000. SOAPnuke was used to process the raw data, throwing out any read that contained adapters or uncalled bases, had a mean Phred below 15, or lacked an exact constant-primer or identifier match. High-quality paired reads were merged using COPE v1.2.5, and each unique nucleotide sequence was defined as a clonotype. MiTCR v1.1 was used to align the clonotypes against IMGT TRBV, TRBD and TRBJ reference segments. The analysis included only V-J combinations with a frequency above 0.0001, which together covered roughly 99% of the repertoires. A TCS score was defined as the ratio of F50 (clonal expansion) to E x V (chaos), with BLOSUM62-based TCRdist applied between CDR3 peptides within each V-J. Welch's t-statistics and random forest reduced roughly 540 V-J features to roughly 13, which were used in a naive Bayes classifier (R e1071). No statistical method was used to set the sample size in advance, and investigators knew the group allocation. The paper describes TCR Vbeta CDR3 sequencing of about 140 peripheral blood samples, made up of roughly 45 ophthalmopathy patients, 70 to 75 hyperthyroidism patients and 17 progressor patients.

The rearranged segments are TRBV28 and TRBJ2-4, with TRBD2 identical over 7 junction bases. This TCR was sampled from a man aged 25-40 years with Graves disease. Donor details come from another sample of the same person, matched by shared clones. The sample here was peripheral blood mononuclear cells (PBMCs), taken at new diagnosis, from a patient treated with antithyroid drugs. The CDR3 in this case is CASSTGGGAKNIQYF. The DNA sequence follows: TGTGCCAGCAGTACTGGGGGGGGGGCCAAAAACATTCAGTACTTC.